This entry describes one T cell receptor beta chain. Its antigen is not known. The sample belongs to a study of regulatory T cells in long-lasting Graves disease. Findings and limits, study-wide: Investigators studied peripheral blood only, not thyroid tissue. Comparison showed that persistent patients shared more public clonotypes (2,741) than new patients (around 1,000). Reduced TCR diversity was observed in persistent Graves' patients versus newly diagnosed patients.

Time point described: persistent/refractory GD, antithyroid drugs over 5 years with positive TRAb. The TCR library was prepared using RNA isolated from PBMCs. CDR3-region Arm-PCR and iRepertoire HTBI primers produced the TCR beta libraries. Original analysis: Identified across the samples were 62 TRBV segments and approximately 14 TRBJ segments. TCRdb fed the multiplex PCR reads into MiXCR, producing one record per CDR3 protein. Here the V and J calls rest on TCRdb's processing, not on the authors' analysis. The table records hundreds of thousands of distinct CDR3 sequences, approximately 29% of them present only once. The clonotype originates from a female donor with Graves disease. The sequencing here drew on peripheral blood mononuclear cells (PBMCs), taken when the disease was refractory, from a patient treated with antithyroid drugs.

This chain's CDR3 is CASSQDFRLANPYEQYF. Written as DNA, the CDR3 is TGTGCCAGCAGCCAAGACTTTCGACTAGCGAACCCCTACGAGCAGTACTTC. The V call is TRBV3-1, the J call TRBJ2-7; 8 bases fit TRBD2. Germline CDR1 is LGHDT and CDR2 is YNNKEL (reference sequence). Germline trimming cut 0 bases from V and 2 bases from J; bases unmatched to any gene: 9. This CDR3 is built from 17 residues.